The clone carrying this T cell receptor beta chain was observed a few times. The antigen remains unidentified. Germline trimming cut 5 bases from V and 6 bases from J; bases unmatched to any gene: 6. The CDR3 covers 14 residues. Germline assignment: CDR1 KGHDR and CDR2 SFDVKD. The data were taken from a study of blood T cells in healthy people across ages. Study observations and caveats: Strongly correlated with naive T cell percentage was TCR beta diversity.

Together with a sample-barcoded 5' primer, a J-beta primer mix was included in a second PCR lasting about 6 to 11 cycles. MiXCR was run by TCRdb on the 5' RACE reads, yielding one entry per CDR3 protein. Here the sample spans about 1.6 million distinct CDR3 sequences, 34% being singletons. Specimen: blood. The V and J genes are TRBV24-1 and TRBJ2-1; 7 positions match TRBD2. The sequence derives from a woman in her twenties or thirties in good health. The CDR3 DNA reads as TGTGCCACCAGTGTTGCGGGAGCCGTCAATGAGCAGTTCTTC. This gives the protein CATSVAGAVNEQFF.